The sequence of this T cell receptor (beta chain) was determined in a study of blood T cells in healthy people across ages. Findings of the study overall: Naive T cell percentage showed a strong correlation with TCR beta diversity. Expanded clonotype shifts may have been confounded, as the donors had an unknown CMV status.

CDR3 size: 14 residues. V was shortened by 5 bases and J by 9 bases, with 16 bases between the two germline ends. Germline CDR1 is KGHDR and CDR2 is SFDVKD. Concerning this clonotype: As yet, its antigen is unknown.

It was with a sample-barcoded 5' primer and a J-beta primer mix that a second PCR of roughly 7 to 12 cycles was run. MiXCR, applied by TCRdb to the 5' RACE reads, yields one record per CDR3 protein. Of fewer than 800,000 distinct CDR3 sequences in the sample, more than 40% are singletons; the top ten hold under 35%. Extractions gave at least 5 micrograms of total RNA per sample. This TCR came from a woman aged 55-70 years in good health. The chain combines TRBV24-1 with TRBJ2-1; D is possibly TRBD2 (6 bases). The sequenced sample was blood. CDR3 protein: CATSGKGGVFEQFF. CDR3 in DNA: TGTGCCACCAGTGGAAAAGGCGGGGTCTTTGAGCAGTTCTTC.